The 12 T cell receptor beta chains in this list originate from one sample, sequenced in a study of beta chain features in type 1 diabetes. All of the isolated RNA was reverse transcribed, so expressed TCRB transcripts were sequenced. Repertoires were generated with immunoSEQ multiplex PCR, while TCRdb's copy carries only in-frame clones and drops some. The repertoire includes around 500,000 clones, 9.5% to 12% of them detected once, and more than 0.045% sits in the top ten. The sample comprised naive CD4+ T cells from blood. The receptors derive from a woman aged 18-29 years in good health.

The rearrangement links TRBV7-3 to TRBJ2-3, with 7 bases that match TRBD2. The ends lost 4 bases at V and 2 bases at J; junction bases unmatched: 6. The germline V gene has CDR1 SGHTA and CDR2 FQGTGA. This CDR3 has 15 residues. Here the CDR3 reads CASSSPGLVTDTQYF. The CDR3 DNA sequence: TGTGCCAGCAGCTCCCCCGGACTAGTCACAGATACGCAGTATTTT.

This clone was counted many times. This sequence joins TRBV30 and TRBJ2-1; D unresolved. Germline V gene data show CDR1 as GTSNPN and CDR2 as SVGIG (reference sequence). The length of the CDR3 is 13 residues. The germline V and J ends were trimmed by 0 bases and 3 bases, with 6 bases remaining between them. The CDR3 DNA is TGTGCCTGGAGTGTACTGTTCTACAATGAGCAGTTCTTC. Residues: CAWSVLFYNEQFF.

The chain employs TRBV10-3 and TRBJ1-6; D gene uncertain. Germline V gene lookup returns CDR1 ENHRY and CDR2 SYGVKD. The CDR3 length is 12 residues. The germline V and J ends were trimmed by 4 bases and 7 bases, with 5 bases remaining between them. DNA for the CDR3: TGTGCCATCAGTGGCTGGAATTCACCCCTCCACTTT. This codes for CAISGWNSPLHF.

This clone was seen only a few times. The chain is built from TRBV5-1 and TRBJ2-4, with a possible D match to TRBD1 (7 bases). The CDR3 loop spans 15 amino acids. V lost 3 bases, J lost 3 bases, and 13 bases lay in between. Germline CDR1 reads SGHRS; CDR2 reads YFSETQ. DNA of the CDR3: TGCGCCAGCAGCTGGAACAGGGGAGGCAAAAACATTCAGTACTTC. Its translation: CASSWNRGGKNIQYF.

This chain joins TRBV27 and TRBJ2-7; D is perhaps TRBD2 (7 bases). Trimming removed 10 bases at V and 4 bases at J, with 23 bases between. CDR3 length: 15 residues. Germline CDR1 is MNHEY and CDR2 is SMNVEV (reference sequence). The CDR3 DNA is TGTGCCACCGATACCGAGCCGGGGGGCTCTTACGAGCAGTACGTC. Translation: CATDTEPGGSYEQYV.

This clone was observed many times. The chain uses TRBV7-9 and TRBJ2-7, with 7 positions matching TRBD1. This CDR3 contains 12 residues. The V segment lost 5 bases and the J segment 6 bases; nucleotides outside the gene matches: 4. In germline, CDR1 is SEHNR, CDR2 FQNEAQ (reference sequence). The CDR3 sequence: CASSETGSEQYV. CDR3 in DNA: TGTGCCAGCAGCGAGACAGGGTCCGAGCAGTACGTC.

This rearrangement joins TRBV25-1 to TRBJ1-5; D is possibly TRBD1 (6 bases). The CDR3 sequence is 14 residues long. V gave up 2 bases and J gave up 7 bases, with 12 bases separating them. CDR1 is MGHDK, CDR2 SYGVNS, per germline. Here the CDR3 DNA reads TGTGCCAGCAGTGAAAGCGGGGGGCAACAGCCCCAGCATTTT. This translates into CASSESGGQQPQHF.

V gene TRBV29-1 combines with J gene TRBJ1-1; TRBD1 might be the D (6 bases). The CDR3 length is 12 residues. Per germline, CDR1 SQVTM and CDR2 ANQGSEA. The V gene lost 7 bases and the J gene lost 4 bases, with 13 bases spanning the gap. The CDR3 loop reads CSALGGSTEAFF. CDR3 nucleotide sequence: TGCAGCGCCCTAGGGGGATCCACTGAAGCTTTCTTT.

The chain's CDR3 is CASSRTGSSYEQYF. The CDR3, as DNA: TGTGCCAGCAGCAGGACAGGGAGCTCCTACGAGCAGTACTTC. J is TRBJ2-7 and V is TRBV6-5; TRBD1 matches at 8 bases. Trimming cost V 6 bases and J 0 bases; bases outside gene matches: 4. The CDR3 totals 14 residues. Per germline, CDR1 MNHEY and CDR2 SVGAGI.

This chain links TRBV5-1 with TRBJ2-1; D is possibly TRBD1 (7 bases). Germline V gene data show CDR1 as SGHRS and CDR2 as YFSETQ. The CDR3 runs to 12 residues. The germline V and J ends were trimmed by 3 bases and 13 bases, with 14 bases remaining between them. DNA for the CDR3: TGCGCCAGCAGCTCACCAGGGGGGCCTCAGTTCTTC. Amino acids: CASSSPGGPQFF. Based on the CDR3 plus reference TRBV5-1 and TRBJ2-1, the full variable domain is KAGVTQTPRYLIKTRGQQVTLSCSPISGHRSVSWYQQTPGQGLQFLFEYFSETQRNKGNFPGRFSGRQFSNSRSEMNVSTLELGDSALYLCASSSPGGPQFFGPGTRLTVL.

The V and J genes are TRBV7-2 and TRBJ2-6; D not resolved. This CDR3 spans 15 amino acids. V was shortened by 4 bases and J by 0 bases, with 7 bases between the two germline ends. Looked up from germline, CDR1 is SGHTA and CDR2 is FQGNSA. This CDR3 reads CASSSRYSGANVLTF. The CDR3 nucleotides are TGTGCCAGCAGCTCCCGGTACTCTGGGGCCAACGTCCTGACTTTC.

Only a few counts were recorded for this clone. This rearrangement joins TRBV14 to TRBJ1-2; D not resolved. V was clipped by 6 bases and J by 4 bases, with 12 bases between them. The CDR3 contains 13 residues. Germline-derived CDR1 and CDR2 are SGHDN and FVKESK. This CDR3 is CASRRMYPYGYTF. Here the CDR3 DNA reads TGTGCCAGCAGGAGGATGTATCCCTATGGCTACACCTTC.